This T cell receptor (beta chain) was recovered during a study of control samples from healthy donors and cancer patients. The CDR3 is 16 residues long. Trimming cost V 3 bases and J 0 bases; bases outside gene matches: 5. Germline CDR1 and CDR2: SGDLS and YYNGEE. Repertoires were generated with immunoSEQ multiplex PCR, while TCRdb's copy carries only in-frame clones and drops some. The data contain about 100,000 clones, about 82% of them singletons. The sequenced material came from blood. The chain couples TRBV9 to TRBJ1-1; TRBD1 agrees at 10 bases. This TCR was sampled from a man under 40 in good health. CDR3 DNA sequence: TGTGCCAGCAGCGCCGGGACAGGGGCCATGAACACTGAAGCTTTCTTT. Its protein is CASSAGTGAMNTEAFF.